The 18 T cell receptor beta chains given below trace back to one sample, sequenced in a study of beta chain features in type 1 diabetes (dated by TCRdb to about 2018). Libraries were prepared through the immunoSEQ multiplex PCR assay. The High Capacity cDNA Reverse Transcription Kit was used to reverse transcribe all of the isolated RNA, meaning that expressed TCRB transcripts were what got sequenced. Held by TCRdb, this immuneACCESS table contains in-frame sequences only and omits some clones. Under half of the omission traces to an unresolved V gene where checked; the cause of the rest is unknown. The sample has about 180,000 clones on record, less than 15% of them singletons. The ten largest account for 0.62% of the sample. Sequencing was carried out using central memory CD4+ T cells from blood. The source is a woman in her late teens or twenties in good health.

This clone was counted many times. This rearrangement joins TRBV18 to TRBJ1-1; D call uncertain. Germline CDR1 KGHSH, CDR2 LQKENI. The CDR3 has 14 amino acids. The V and J ends lost 10 bases and 3 bases respectively, with 18 bases between them. CDR3 sequence reads: CATDDGVLDTEAFF. The DNA of the CDR3 is TGTGCCACCGACGACGGGGTATTGGACACTGAAGCTTTCTTT.

This clone was detected a few times. CDR3 DNA: TGTGCCAGCAGTCGACAGGGGGCCGCCGGAAACACCATATATTTT. Its translation: CASSRQGAAGNTIYF. The V gene is TRBV6-5, the J gene TRBJ1-3; 10 nucleotides match TRBD1. This CDR3 region has 15 residues. The junction had 5 bases not matched to a gene; V was cut back by 5 bases and J by 4 bases. CDR1 and CDR2 from the germline V gene are MNHEY and SVGAGI.

This clone was seen a handful of times. The V call is TRBV18, the J call TRBJ1-1, with D hard to call. Germline V CDR1 and CDR2: KGHSH, LQKENI. CDR3 length: 13 amino acids. Trimming removed 3 bases at V and 3 bases at J, with 8 bases between. CDR3 region: CASSPRPDTEAFF. CDR3 DNA: TGTGCCAGCTCACCCAGGCCGGACACTGAAGCTTTCTTT.

The gene calls are TRBV5-6 and TRBJ2-1, with 11 bases identical to TRBD1. The CDR3 is 16 residues long. Germline V gene lookup returns CDR1 SGHDT and CDR2 YYEEEE. Trimming removed 5 bases from V and 4 bases from J; junction bases left unmatched: 8. CDR3 protein: CASRPDRGRVYNEQFF. CDR3 DNA sequence: TGTGCCAGCAGGCCGGACAGGGGGCGCGTGTACAATGAGCAGTTCTTC.

This clone was detected a few times. V is TRBV27 and J is TRBJ2-3; a weak D match, TRBD2 (6 bases). This CDR3 has 15 amino acids. V was clipped by 6 bases and J by 5 bases, with 18 bases between them. Germline V gene data show CDR1 as MNHEY and CDR2 as SMNVEV (reference sequence). This CDR3 reads CASSGWGEEKDTQYF. CDR3 nucleotide sequence: TGTGCCAGCAGCGGGTGGGGGGAAGAGAAAGATACGCAGTATTTT.

V gene TRBV7-2 combines with J gene TRBJ2-3; D gene uncertain. V lost 5 bases and J 6 bases, leaving 12 bases between the germline ends. Germline values: CDR1 SGHTA, CDR2 FQGNSA. There are 13 residues in the CDR3. The CDR3 loop reads CASSIRVPDTQYF. CDR3 coding DNA: TGTGCCAGCAGCATTCGGGTACCCGATACGCAGTATTTT. Using reference TRBV7-2 and TRBJ2-3 for the parts outside the CDR3, the full variable domain is GAGVSQSPSNKVTEKGKDVELRCDPISGHTALYWYRQSLGQGLEFLIYFQGNSAPDKSGLPSDRFSAERTGGSVSTLTIQRTQQEDSAVYLCASSIRVPDTQYFGPGTRLTVL.

The rearrangement joins TRBV11-1 to TRBJ2-1; D may be TRBD2 (6 bases). The CDR3 contains 17 residues. Germline-derived CDR1 and CDR2 are SGHAT and FQDESV (reference sequence). The V end was cut by 5 bases, the J end by 0 bases, with 17 bases between. The CDR3 bases are TGTGCCAGCAGCCTTTGGGGTGGGGGGTTCTCCTACAATGAGCAGTTCTTC. Translation gives CASSLWGGGFSYNEQFF. Full variable domain (missing parts from reference TRBV11-1 and TRBJ2-1): EAEVAQSPRYKITEKSQAVAFWCDPISGHATLYWYRQILGQGPELLVQFQDESVVDDSQLPKDRFSAERLKGVDSTLKIQPAELGDSAMYLCASSLWGGGFSYNEQFFGPGTRLTVL.

This clone was seen a few times. The rearrangement joins TRBV19 to TRBJ2-3; 8 nucleotides agree with TRBD2. This CDR3 region has 14 residues. Trimming at V came to 4 bases and at J to 0 bases, leaving 0 bases not matched to a gene. Germline assignment: CDR1 LNHDA and CDR2 SQIVND (reference sequence). Here the CDR3 reads CASSSGRSTDTQYF. The CDR3 nucleotides read TGTGCCAGTAGTAGCGGGAGGAGCACAGATACGCAGTATTTT.

This rearrangement joins TRBV27 to TRBJ1-2; 8 nucleotides agree with TRBD1. Trimming at V came to 6 bases and at J to 4 bases, leaving 7 bases not matched to a gene. CDR3 length equals 14 residues. Per the germline V gene, CDR1 is MNHEY and CDR2 is SMNVEV (reference sequence). Here the CDR3 reads CASRGQGRTYGYTF. The CDR3 DNA reads TGTGCCAGCAGAGGACAGGGAAGAACCTATGGCTACACCTTC.

Comment on this clone: Other DNA sequences of this sample code for an identical CDR3. The rearrangement uses TRBV9 and TRBJ1-1, with D hard to call. The length of the CDR3 is 14 residues. V lost 0 bases and J lost 3, with 9 bases in between. Germline-derived CDR1 and CDR2 are SGDLS and YYNGEE. CDR3 sequence reads: CASSVGGFDTEAFF. CDR3 nucleotide sequence: TGTGCCAGCAGCGTAGGAGGGTTTGACACTGAAGCTTTCTTT.

This clone occurred a few times. The chain employs TRBV27 and TRBJ2-1; 7 bases are shared with TRBD1. This CDR3 has 12 residues. Germline V gene lookup returns CDR1 MNHEY and CDR2 SMNVEV (reference sequence). V lost 10 bases to trimming and J lost 5 bases; unmatched junction nucleotides: 5. This CDR3 is CATEGQNNEQFF. Written as DNA, the CDR3 is TGTGCCACCGAGGGACAGAACAATGAGCAGTTCTTC.

The gene calls are TRBV29-1 and TRBJ2-5; 10 nucleotides agree with TRBD1. The CDR3 sequence is 13 residues long. Germline V gives CDR1 SQVTM, CDR2 ANQGSEA. Trimming removed 8 bases from V and 5 bases from J; junction bases left unmatched: 8. DNA for the CDR3: TGCAGCACCGGACAGGGGGGATCGGAGACCCAGTACTTC. Translated: CSTGQGGSETQYF.

This clone was counted between two and nine times. The gene calls are TRBV2 and TRBJ2-1; TRBD2 agrees at 9 bases. Germline V gives CDR1 SNHLY, CDR2 FYNNEI. V gave up 8 bases and J gave up 2 bases; unmatched junction bases: 4. This CDR3 is 14 amino acids long. CDR3 coding DNA: TGTGCCAGCGAGGGCGGGAGGGCCTACAATGAGCAGTTCTTC. Encoded protein: CASEGGRAYNEQFF.

This clone was observed a few times. V usage is TRBV27 and J usage is TRBJ2-7, with D hard to call. The CDR3 spans 13 residues. Germline lookup yields CDR1 MNHEY and CDR2 SMNVEV (reference sequence). Trimming took off 4 bases at V and 3 bases at J, with 10 bases between the two ends. The CDR3 loop reads CASSSLADYEQYF. The CDR3 DNA reads TGTGCCAGCAGTTCCCTGGCGGACTACGAGCAGTACTTC.

Only one count was recorded for this clone. The chain uses TRBV30 and TRBJ1-3; 10 bases agree with TRBD1. Germline CDR1 and CDR2: GTSNPN and SVGIG (reference sequence). The CDR3 totals 13 residues. The V segment lost 8 bases and the J segment 6 bases; nucleotides outside the gene matches: 7. The CDR3 protein is CARQGAGENTIYF. In DNA form, the CDR3 reads TGTGCCAGACAGGGGGCTGGTGAAAACACCATATATTTT.

This clone has just a few counts. The gene calls are TRBV19 and TRBJ2-5; TRBD2 agrees at 11 bases. The CDR3 has 16 residues. V dropped 1 base and J dropped 13; count of bases not matched to a gene: 14. CDR1 and CDR2 from the germline V gene are LNHDA and SQIVND (reference sequence). CDR3 loop: CASSIGLPGLAEEWYF. The CDR3 nucleotides read TGTGCCAGTAGTATAGGACTACCGGGACTAGCGGAGGAATGGTACTTC.

This clone was observed a few times. The chain combines TRBV5-4 with TRBJ2-6; weak D call: TRBD1 (6 bases). Trimming took off 3 bases at V and 2 bases at J, with 9 bases between the two ends. The CDR3 is 15 amino acids. Per germline, CDR1 SGHNT and CDR2 YYREEE (reference sequence). CDR3 protein: CASSSRTAGANVLTF. CDR3 DNA: TGTGCCAGCAGCTCGAGGACAGCTGGGGCCAACGTCCTGACTTTC.

This rearrangement joins TRBV11-1 to TRBJ1-1, with a tentative D call TRBD1 (5 bases). CDR3 length equals 14 residues. With 5 bases removed from V and 0 bases from J, the gap between germline ends came to 10 bases. Germline CDR1 SGHAT, CDR2 FQDESV (reference sequence). The CDR3 DNA is TGTGCCAGCAGCCAACAGACAGTGAACACTGAAGCTTTCTTT. It is translated as CASSQQTVNTEAFF.